The 26 T cell receptor beta chains reported below all come from one sample, sequenced in a study of cytomegalovirus exposure and HLA in healthy donors. The protocol was immunoSEQ multiplex PCR, while the TCRdb copy is restricted to in-frame clones and leaves out a portion. The sample shows roughly 120,000 clones, more than 75% of them seen only once. Sequencing input: PBMCs. Every receptor here comes from a woman in her 30s in good health and CMV-seronegative.

V gene TRBV5-1 combines with J gene TRBJ2-7; D is perhaps TRBD2 (7 bases). The V end lost 0 bases, the J end lost 6 bases, and 10 bases lay between the germline ends. Germline lookup yields CDR1 SGHRS and CDR2 YFSETQ. The CDR3 is 13 amino acids. CDR3 nucleotide sequence: TGCGCCAGCAGCTTGGACAGGGAGGGCGAGCAGTACTTC. Its translation: CASSLDREGEQYF.

This clone appeared once. The V call is TRBV11-3, the J call TRBJ2-7; 11 bases agree with TRBD1. The CDR3 has 16 residues. Looked up from germline, CDR1 is SGHNT and CDR2 is YENEEA. V gave up 1 base and J gave up 4 bases; unmatched junction bases: 6. CDR3 sequence reads: CASSLGVGQGAYEQYF. The CDR3 DNA reads TGTGCCAGCAGCTTAGGGGTCGGACAGGGGGCTTACGAGCAGTACTTC.

This chain joins TRBV30 and TRBJ1-6; maybe TRBD1 (6 bases). The CDR3 contains 15 residues. Trimming cost V 1 base and J 4 bases, with 11 bases left between them. Germline V gene sequence: CDR1 GTSNPN, CDR2 SVGIG (reference sequence). The CDR3 coding sequence is TGTGCCTGGAGTGGAAGGGGGAATTATAATTCACCCCTCCACTTT. Translating it yields CAWSGRGNYNSPLHF.

The V gene is TRBV2, the J gene TRBJ2-7; TRBD1 matches at 11 bases. Germline lookup yields CDR1 SNHLY and CDR2 FYNNEI. The CDR3 sequence is 13 residues long. V dropped 11 bases and J dropped 0; count of bases not matched to a gene: 3. CDR3 DNA sequence: TGTGCCGTCGGACAGGGGGCCTCCTACGAGCAGTACTTC. This gives the protein CAVGQGASYEQYF. Combining the CDR3 with reference TRBV2 and TRBJ2-7 gives the whole variable domain EPEVTQTPSHQVTQMGQEVILRCVPISNHLYFYWYRQILGQKVEFLVSFYNNEISEKSEIFDDQFSVERPDGSNFTLKIRSTKLEDSAMYFCAVGQGASYEQYFGPGTRLTVT.

J is TRBJ2-5 and V is TRBV7-6; TRBD1 matches 8 bases. The CDR3 is 12 residues long. Germline CDR1 reads SGHVS; CDR2 reads FNYEAQ. The ends lost 3 bases at V and 10 bases at J; junction bases unmatched: 4. CDR3 sequence: CASSLGTGDQYF. CDR3 sequence (DNA): TGTGCCAGCAGCTTGGGGACAGGCGACCAGTACTTC.

The rearrangement joins TRBV5-1 to TRBJ2-4; 7 positions match TRBD1. CDR1 is SGHRS, CDR2 YFSETQ, per germline. Unmatched junction bases numbered 12, after V lost 5 bases and J lost 4 bases. The CDR3 length is 16 residues. In DNA form, the CDR3 reads TGCGCCAGCAGGAACTACGAAGTGGGACAGAAAAACATTCAGTACTTC. It translates to CASRNYEVGQKNIQYF.

A few counts support this clone. This sequence joins TRBV7-3 and TRBJ1-2; TRBD1 is a possible D gene (5 bases). Germline-derived CDR1 and CDR2 are SGHTA and FQGTGA. The ends were cut back, 5 bases at V and 2 bases at J, with 12 bases in the middle. This CDR3 spans 14 amino acids. The CDR3 bases are TGTGCCAGCAGCGTCGGACGGACAAACTATGGCTACACCTTC. Its protein product is CASSVGRTNYGYTF.

The V call is TRBV15, the J call TRBJ2-7; 8 bases match TRBD1. The CDR3 is 16 residues long. Germline trimming cut 3 bases from V and 2 bases from J; bases unmatched to any gene: 9. Germline V CDR1 and CDR2: LNHNV, YYDKDF (reference sequence). In nucleotides, the CDR3 is TGTGCCACCAGCAGCCCCAACAGGGGGAGGCCCTACGAGCAGTACTTC. Translation: CATSSPNRGRPYEQYF.

This rearrangement joins TRBV7-2 to TRBJ2-5; D may be TRBD1 (6 bases). From germline, CDR1 is SGHTA and CDR2 FQGNSA. The CDR3 covers 16 residues. Deletions cut 0 bases from V and 4 bases from J, with 15 bases between. CDR3 residues: CASSLARQGLRETQYF. The CDR3 nucleotides are TGTGCCAGCAGCTTAGCGCGGCAGGGGTTACGAGAGACCCAGTACTTC. Drawing the rest from reference TRBV7-2 and TRBJ2-5, the complete variable domain is GAGVSQSPSNKVTEKGKDVELRCDPISGHTALYWYRQSLGQGLEFLIYFQGNSAPDKSGLPSDRFSAERTGGSVSTLTIQRTQQEDSAVYLCASSLARQGLRETQYFGPGTRLLVL.

This chain joins TRBV5-4 and TRBJ2-3, with 10 bases that match TRBD1. The V gene end was trimmed by 2 bases and the J gene end by 3 bases; junction bases not matched to a gene: 3. Germline lookup yields CDR1 SGHNT and CDR2 YYREEE (reference sequence). The CDR3 consists of 15 residues. CDR3 protein: CASSLDRGRTDTQYF. The CDR3 DNA follows: TGTGCCAGCAGCTTAGACAGGGGGCGGACAGATACGCAGTATTTT.

V and J are TRBV7-2 and TRBJ2-5; 9 bases match TRBD2. There are 15 residues in the CDR3. Germline-derived CDR1 and CDR2 are SGHTA and FQGNSA. Unmatched junction bases numbered 2, after V lost 3 bases and J lost 0 bases. Here the CDR3 DNA reads TGTGCCAGCAGCTTCCTAGCGGGGAACCAAGAGACCCAGTACTTC. This codes for CASSFLAGNQETQYF.

V usage is TRBV5-6 and J usage is TRBJ1-1; D is undetermined. The V and J ends lost 4 bases and 1 base respectively, with 11 bases between them. The CDR3 runs to 14 residues. Germline loops: CDR1 SGHDT, CDR2 YYEEEE. In nucleotides, the CDR3 is TGTGCCAGCAGCCCCGGTTACCCGAACACTGAAGCTTTCTTT. Protein sequence: CASSPGYPNTEAFF.

This clone was detected once. The gene calls are TRBV15 and TRBJ1-5; D is possibly TRBD1 (6 bases). Germline-derived CDR1 and CDR2 are LNHNV and YYDKDF (reference sequence). This CDR3 region has 18 residues. The V gene lost 2 bases and the J gene lost 2 bases, with 19 bases spanning the gap. Here the CDR3 DNA reads TGTGCCACCAGCAGAAATCTCCTACAGGGTTCGCGCAATCAGCCCCAGCATTTT. Translating it yields CATSRNLLQGSRNQPQHF. The full variable domain, completed using reference TRBV15 and TRBJ1-5, is DAMVIQNPRYQVTQFGKPVTLSCSQTLNHNVMYWYQQKSSQAPKLLFHYYDKDFNNEADTPDNFQSRRPNTSFCFLDIRSPGLGDTAMYLCATSRNLLQGSRNQPQHFGDGTRLSIL.

This chain connects TRBV7-2 to TRBJ1-2; tentatively, D is TRBD1 (5 bases). The ends were cut back, 2 bases at V and 7 bases at J, with 17 bases in the middle. The CDR3 has 15 amino acids. Germline V gives CDR1 SGHTA, CDR2 FQGNSA. Here the CDR3 DNA reads TGTGCCAGCAGCTTATCCCGGGGGTCTGGGGGTGGCTACACCTTC. Translated: CASSLSRGSGGGYTF.

The V and J genes are TRBV14 and TRBJ2-1; D is undetermined. V lost 4 bases and J lost 9, with 10 bases in between. The CDR3 runs to 12 residues. Germline V gene sequence: CDR1 SGHDN, CDR2 FVKESK. CDR3 region: CASSPGVGEQFF. For the CDR3, the DNA is TGTGCCAGCAGCCCCGGAGTAGGTGAGCAGTTCTTC.

The chain carries TRBV6-5 and TRBJ2-7; TRBD1 matches at 8 bases. The CDR3 runs to 16 residues. CDR1 and CDR2 from the germline V gene are MNHEY and SVGAGI. Trimming at V came to 2 bases and at J to 0 bases, leaving 6 bases not matched to a gene. The DNA of the CDR3 is TGTGCCAGCAGTTACAGAACCGGGACAGGCTCCTACGAGCAGTACTTC. Its translation: CASSYRTGTGSYEQYF.

The V and J genes are TRBV5-6 and TRBJ2-2; D possibly corresponds to TRBD1 (6 bases). The CDR3 spans 16 residues. Germline lookup yields CDR1 SGHDT and CDR2 YYEEEE. Between the trimmed V and J ends, which lost 4 bases and 2 bases, there was a span of 15 bases. The CDR3 reads CASSKEQGYNTGELFF. The CDR3 region has the DNA TGTGCCAGCAGCAAGGAACAGGGTTATAACACCGGGGAGCTGTTTTTT. Full variable domain (outside the CDR3, taken from reference TRBV5-6 and TRBJ2-2): DAGVTQSPTHLIKTRGQQVTLRCSPKSGHDTVSWYQQALGQGPQFIFQYYEEEERQRGNFPDRFSGHQFPNYSSELNVNALLLGDSALYLCASSKEQGYNTGELFFGEGSRLTVL.

The rearrangement links TRBV9 to TRBJ2-7; TRBD2 is a possible D gene (5 bases). V lost 3 bases, J lost 2 bases, and 15 bases lay in between. Germline V gives CDR1 SGDLS, CDR2 YYNGEE. There are 15 residues in the CDR3. The CDR3 loop is CASSATSGETYEQYF. In DNA form, the CDR3 reads TGTGCCAGCAGCGCCACATCCGGGGAAACCTACGAGCAGTACTTC. Full variable domain (remainder filled in from reference TRBV9 and TRBJ2-7): DSGVTQTPKHLITATGQRVTLRCSPRSGDLSVYWYQQSLDQGLQFLIQYYNGEERAKGNILERFSAQQFPDLHSELNLSSLELGDSALYFCASSATSGETYEQYFGPGTRLTVT.

The rearrangement uses TRBV5-1 and TRBJ2-3; 14 positions agree with TRBD2. Germline CDR1 and CDR2: SGHRS and YFSETQ. The CDR3 extends over 16 amino acids. The V and J ends lost 4 bases and 5 bases, in that order; junction bases with no gene match: 6. The CDR3 here is CASSIGLAGGGDTQYF. In DNA form, the CDR3 reads TGCGCCAGCAGCATTGGACTAGCGGGGGGCGGAGATACGCAGTATTTT.

The chain carries TRBV28 and TRBJ1-5; 7 bases agree with TRBD1. CDR3 length: 16 amino acids. Germline V gene sequence: CDR1 MDHEN, CDR2 SYDVKM. Trimming took 2 bases from V and 2 from J; bases not matched to a gene: 6. Written as DNA, the CDR3 is TGTGCCAGCAGTTTAAAGGGGGCGCGGGGCAATCAGCCCCAGCATTTT. The encoded protein is CASSLKGARGNQPQHF.

This rearrangement joins TRBV29-1 to TRBJ1-2; 10 nucleotides match TRBD1. V dropped 0 bases and J dropped 4; count of bases not matched to a gene: 8. The CDR3 consists of 16 residues. Germline V gene sequence: CDR1 SQVTM, CDR2 ANQGSEA. CDR3 DNA sequence: TGCAGCGTTGAAGATCAGGGACAGGGGATGCGCTATGGCTACACCTTC. Translated: CSVEDQGQGMRYGYTF.

The chain combines TRBV29-1 with TRBJ2-7; 11 nucleotides line up with TRBD2. The CDR3 runs 13 residues. V lost 7 bases and J lost 0; bases outside the gene matches: 2. The germline V gene has CDR1 SQVTM and CDR2 ANQGSEA. The CDR3 loop reads CSASGGSSYEQYF. The CDR3 DNA reads TGCAGCGCTAGCGGGGGGAGCTCCTACGAGCAGTACTTC.

This clone was seen a single time. V and J are TRBV6-5 and TRBJ1-6; TRBD1 is a possible D gene (5 bases). The CDR3 extends over 14 amino acids. Germline V lookup: CDR1 MNHEY, CDR2 SVGAGI. V shed 2 bases and J shed 9 bases, with 11 bases lying between them. The CDR3 sequence is CASSYGQGTSPLHF. CDR3 sequence (DNA): TGTGCCAGCAGTTACGGGCAGGGTACTTCACCCCTCCACTTT.

This clone was observed once. V usage is TRBV6-4 and J usage is TRBJ2-3, with 9 bases fitting TRBD2. Germline loops: CDR1 MRHNA, CDR2 SNTAGT. Trimming at V came to 2 bases and at J to 0 bases, leaving 0 bases not matched to a gene. The CDR3 consists of 15 residues. CDR3 DNA sequence: TGTGCCAGCAGTGACGGGACTAGCAGCACAGATACGCAGTATTTT. Translated, it gives CASSDGTSSTDTQYF.

The chain is built from TRBV5-1 and TRBJ2-5, with unresolved D. CDR1 SGHRS and CDR2 YFSETQ come from the germline V gene. This CDR3 is built from 17 residues. Trimming removed 0 bases from V and 5 bases from J, with 20 bases in between. Written as DNA, the CDR3 is TGCGCCAGCAGCTTGGGCGCCGTTGGTCGAACTTTGGAGACCCAGTACTTC. Translating gives CASSLGAVGRTLETQYF.

V gene TRBV7-9 combines with J gene TRBJ1-3, with D hard to call. Germline lookup yields CDR1 SEHNR and CDR2 FQNEAQ (reference sequence). Trimming shortened V by 5 bases and J by 4 bases, and 18 bases separated the two germline ends. The CDR3 has 16 amino acids. The CDR3 here is CASSPPRDLVGNTIYF. CDR3 in DNA: TGTGCCAGCAGCCCGCCACGGGATCTAGTAGGAAACACCATATATTTT.